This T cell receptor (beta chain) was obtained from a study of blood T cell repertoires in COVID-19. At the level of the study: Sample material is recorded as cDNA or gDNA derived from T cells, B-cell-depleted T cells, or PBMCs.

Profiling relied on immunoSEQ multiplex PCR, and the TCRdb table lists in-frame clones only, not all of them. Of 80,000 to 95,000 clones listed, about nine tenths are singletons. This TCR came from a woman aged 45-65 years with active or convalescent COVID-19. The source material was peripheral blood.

The CDR3 DNA sequence: TGCGCCAGCAGCTTGGGGACAGGGGGGTTCAATCAGCCCCAGCATTTT. Its translation is CASSLGTGGFNQPQHF. The chain links TRBV5-1 to TRBJ1-5; 10 bases line up with TRBD1. This CDR3 contains 16 residues. The J segment lost 3 bases and the V segment lost 0 bases, leaving 3 bases of the junction unmatched. Per the germline V gene, CDR1 is SGHRS and CDR2 is YFSETQ.